This section outlines one T cell receptor (beta chain) sequence together with its context. Its target antigen remains unknown. Base qualities are missing; no much larger clone stands one base away. From the germline V gene (reference sequence), CDR1 is SEHNR and CDR2 is FQNEAQ. From the cysteine through the phenylalanine, the CDR3 covers 15 amino acids. Just the 45-base CDR3 DNA is kept, in frame starting at base 1. V is cut by 1 base and J by 1 base, and the space between the germline ends is 10 bases. Using the deep immunoSEQ assay, multiplex PCR amplified TCR CDR3 regions from genomic DNA. Genomic DNA extracted from each cell subset was distributed evenly over all wells of several immunoSEQ 96-well plates, and each plate served as one replicate. For sorted subsets, each replicate PCR was loaded with around 200 ng genomic DNA, equivalent to about 30,000 T cell genomes. Purified libraries were measured with a Qubit 3.0 fluorometer, size-checked on a Bioanalyzer 2100, and measured again with the KAPA Library Quantification kit. Every immunoSEQ 96-well plate was sequenced on a dedicated single-read 150-cycle Illumina NextSeq 550 flow cell. Under the source paper's analysis protocol: Because the immunoSEQ output included only junctional sequences and no quality scores, the filtering could not be the same as the filtering used for full-length reads. To assign V/J genes and CDR3, sequences were annotated against IMGT germline references using PyIR, a Python wrapper for IgBLAST v1.9. Reads with weak V/J assignments (E-value above 1e-6), missing CDR3, stop codons, out-of-frame junctions, or ambiguous translated residues were removed. V3J clonotypes were defined as sequences sharing an identical inferred V gene, J gene, and CDR3 amino acid sequence. Percentage overlap between repertoires was computed as shared unique clonotypes divided by the size of the smaller repertoire. Three approaches were used to assess repertoire richness: RTK rarefaction, the Chao1 estimator, and Recon v2.1 estimates of unobserved clonotypes. For all TCRbeta clonotypes obtained by the gDNA method from a few donors, generation probabilities were computed with OLGA. Drawn from immuneACCESS, this table holds only the in-frame rearrangements with V and J called that TCRdb kept. Clones are partly lost; checked studies trace under half to an unresolved V gene and leave the rest unexplained. Clonal size and the V and J genes are those of that table, whereas D and trimming came from the DNA. Counted in this sample were over 95,000 clones; more than 65% of them appeared once. About 26% of the sample is in the top ten clones.

This entry is derived from a study of shared clonotypes between healthy human individuals (TCRdb year 2020). About the study as a whole: Two women and three men aged 18 to 49 years were included in the cohort. For each donor, CD4 naive and CD4 memory were each run on three plates, CD8 naive on two plates, and CD8 memory on one plate. The study deeply sequenced blood TCR repertoires of about 5 healthy adults to estimate repertoire size and the extent of clonotype sharing between individuals. To increase sequencing depth and limit assay-specific biases, different laboratories used diverse techniques to prepare libraries and sequence TCR repertoires. Per donor, leukapheresis produced somewhere between about 0.94 and 9.5 billion PBMCs. Summary of the overall study and its limitations: Pairwise subsampling indicated that sequencing depth was expected to affect the degree of clonotype sharing among donors. The small number of donors limited the genetic and exposure-history diversity represented. Sampling was restricted to blood, and TCR repertoires in tissues likely differ from the TCR repertoires found in blood. Higher generation probabilities were observed for clonotypes shared by all four sorted-subset donors than for non-shared clonotypes. Naive subsets generally had larger estimated clonotype richness than memory subsets. Sharing across several donors was observed for around 5% of naive CD4, around 3.5% of naive CD8, over 2% of memory CD4, and roughly 0.43% of memory CD8 clonotypes. Incomplete sequencing was indicated by rarefaction of sorted-subset datasets, despite the large sequencing depth.

Donors were healthy HIV-negative adults with no recently reported acute infections or vaccinations. Only Caucasian adults living in Nashville, Tennessee, USA were represented among the donors. CD8 memory samples were composed of magnetically selected CD45RO+ cells combined with CCR7-negative CD45RA+ effector memory (TemRA) cells. Blood was collected by leukapheresis, and PBMCs were isolated by Ficoll-Histopaque density gradient centrifugation and then cryopreserved in liquid nitrogen vapor phase. Analytical flow cytometry was used to check the purity and quantity of each magnetically sorted T cell population. Genomic DNA was isolated from each sorted fraction and quantified by UV absorbance on a Nanodrop 2000c.

The receptor comes from a woman aged 25 to 45 in good health. Input material: memory CD8+ T cells sorted from blood. This sample's cell subset or site label indicates: CD45RO+ cells pooled with CCR7-negative TemRA cells. The chain is encoded by TRBV7-9 joined to TRBJ1-1, with the D gene uncertain. The CDR3 region has the sequence CASSLEQPGNTEAFF. The DNA sequence is TGTGCCAGCAGCTTAGAACAGCCGGGGAACACTGAAGCTTTCTTT. Where the CDR3 stops, the reference TRBV7-9 and TRBJ1-1 genes take over; the full variable domain is DTGVSQNPRHKITKRGQNVTFRCDPISEHNRLYWYRQTLGQGPEFLTYFQNEAQLEKSRLLSDRFSAERPKGSFSTLEIQRTEQGDSAMYLCASSLEQPGNTEAFFGQGTRLTVV.